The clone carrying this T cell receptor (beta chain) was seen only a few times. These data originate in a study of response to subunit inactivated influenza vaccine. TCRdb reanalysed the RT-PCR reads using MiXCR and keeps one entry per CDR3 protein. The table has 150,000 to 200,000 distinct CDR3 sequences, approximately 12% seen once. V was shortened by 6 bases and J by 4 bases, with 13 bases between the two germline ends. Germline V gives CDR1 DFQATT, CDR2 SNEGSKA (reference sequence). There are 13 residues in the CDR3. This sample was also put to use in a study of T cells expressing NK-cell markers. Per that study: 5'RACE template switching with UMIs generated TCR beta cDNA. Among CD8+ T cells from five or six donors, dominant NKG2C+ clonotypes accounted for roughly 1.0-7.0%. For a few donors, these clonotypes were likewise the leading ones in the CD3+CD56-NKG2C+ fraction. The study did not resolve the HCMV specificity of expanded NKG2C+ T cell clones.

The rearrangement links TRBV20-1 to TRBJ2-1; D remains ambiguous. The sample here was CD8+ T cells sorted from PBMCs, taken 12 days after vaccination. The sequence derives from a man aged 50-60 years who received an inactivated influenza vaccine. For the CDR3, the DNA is TGCAGTGCCACCCCTTCAGATTACAATGAGCAGTTCTTC. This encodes CSATPSDYNEQFF.